Presented here are 25 T cell receptor beta chains from one specimen sequenced in a study of blood T cell repertoires in COVID-19. Some clones are missing from TCRdb's copy, which holds only in-frame ones; the method was immunoSEQ multiplex PCR. The table shows approximately 250,000 clones, with about 93% occurring only once. Input material: peripheral blood. The receptor set was obtained from a man between 25 and 39 years old with COVID-19, enrolled during active disease.

The genes are TRBV5-1 and TRBJ2-2; D remains ambiguous. Germline V CDR1 and CDR2: SGHRS, YFSETQ. Trimming stripped 3 bases from V and 2 bases from J, with 5 bases between. CDR3 length: 13 amino acids. CDR3: CASSSGNTGELFF. The CDR3 DNA reads as TGCGCCAGCAGCTCAGGAAACACCGGGGAGCTGTTTTTT.

This clone was observed a few times. This sequence joins TRBV11-2 and TRBJ1-5, with 7 nucleotides matching TRBD1. Trimming took 4 bases from V and 4 from J; bases not matched to a gene: 4. Germline V gene sequence: CDR1 SGHAT, CDR2 FQNNGV. This CDR3 is 14 amino acids long. CDR3 region: CASSYRGGNQPQHF. The CDR3 DNA is TGTGCCAGCAGCTACAGGGGTGGGAATCAGCCCCAGCATTTT.

This rearrangement joins TRBV29-1 to TRBJ2-3; TRBD1 aligns across 10 bases. J lost 3 bases, V lost 7 bases, and 4 bases had no gene match. This CDR3 region has 13 residues. The V gene's germline CDR1 is SQVTM and CDR2 ANQGSEA. The CDR3 reads CSGDRGRTDTQYF. The CDR3 nucleotides are TGCAGCGGCGACAGGGGGCGAACAGATACGCAGTATTTT.

The chain employs TRBV6-5 and TRBJ1-5; TRBD1 matches at 11 bases. V shed 8 bases and J 6 bases; nucleotides not matched to a gene: 6. The V gene's germline CDR1 is MNHEY and CDR2 SVGAGI. The CDR3 length is 14 residues. This CDR3 reads CASRGTGGGQPQHF. The CDR3 DNA reads TGTGCCAGCCGCGGGACAGGGGGAGGTCAGCCCCAGCATTTT.

The V gene is TRBV10-1, the J gene TRBJ1-6, with D possibly matching TRBD1 (5 bases). Germline assignment: CDR1 WNHNN and CDR2 SYGVQD (reference sequence). The CDR3 has 16 amino acids. The V end was cut by 2 bases, the J end by 4 bases, with 12 bases between. Here the CDR3 DNA reads TGCGCCAGCAGTGAGAAGACAGATCCGTATAATTCACCCCTCCACTTT. Protein product: CASSEKTDPYNSPLHF.

This rearrangement joins TRBV6-5 to TRBJ1-2, with D possibly TRBD1 on 6 matching bases. This CDR3 contains 14 residues. V lost 6 bases to trimming and J lost 5 bases, with 16 bases between them. CDR1 and CDR2 from the germline V gene are MNHEY and SVGAGI. The CDR3 loop reads CASRATGRVYGYTF. Here the CDR3 DNA reads TGTGCCAGCAGGGCAACAGGGAGAGTATATGGCTACACCTTC.

Only one count was recorded for this clone. The chain couples TRBV4-1 to TRBJ1-5, with D uncertain. Trimming removed 1 base at V and 3 bases at J, with 16 bases between. The germline CDR1 and CDR2 sequences are MGHRA and YSYEKL. The length of the CDR3 is 17 residues. The CDR3, as DNA: TGCGCCAGCAGCCAAGCCTACCTTCGAGACACCAATCAGCCCCAGCATTTT. Its protein is CASSQAYLRDTNQPQHF.

This clone has a handful of counts. V and J are TRBV6-5 and TRBJ2-1; TRBD1 agrees at 8 bases. The CDR3 covers 13 residues. Germline CDR1 MNHEY, CDR2 SVGAGI. J was trimmed by 6 bases and V by 11 bases; bases with no gene match: 9. The CDR3 DNA follows: TGTGCCCCTAGGGGCAGGGGGCGCAATGAGCAGTTCTTC. Its translation: CAPRGRGRNEQFF.

Details on this clone: The identical CDR3 is also encoded by other nucleotide sequences in the sample. This sequence joins TRBV2 and TRBJ1-1, with TRBD1 matching 7 bases. Germline CDR1 and CDR2: SNHLY and FYNNEI. This CDR3 region has 13 residues. The V gene end was trimmed by 7 bases and the J gene end by 2 bases; junction bases not matched to a gene: 4. CDR3 bases: TGTGCCAGCAAGGGACAGTCAAACACTGAAGCTTTCTTT. Its protein product is CASKGQSNTEAFF.

This clone was observed a few times. The chain has TRBV19 and TRBJ2-2; 10 nucleotides line up with TRBD2. V was pared by 3 bases and J by 1 base, with 5 bases of the junction left unmatched. Germline values: CDR1 LNHDA, CDR2 SQIVND (reference sequence). This CDR3 is 17 amino acids long. CDR3: CASSMASGGVNTGELFF. In nucleotides, the CDR3 is TGTGCCAGTAGTATGGCTAGCGGGGGAGTGAACACCGGGGAGCTGTTTTTT.

V is TRBV3-1 (or the pseudogene TRBV3-2) and J is TRBJ2-5; D may be TRBD1 (5 bases). This CDR3 has 12 amino acids. Looked up from germline, CDR1 is LGHDT and CDR2 is YNNKEL (reference sequence). Trimming cost V 4 bases and J 5 bases, with 8 bases left between them. The CDR3 DNA is TGTGCCAGCAGCCGAGCAGGGGAGACCCAGTACTTC. Protein product: CASSRAGETQYF.

V and J are TRBV6-5 and TRBJ1-4; the match to TRBD1 covers 8 bases. CDR1 MNHEY and CDR2 SVGAGI come from the germline V gene. V was clipped by 2 bases and J by 6 bases; unmatched bases: 2. The length of the CDR3 is 14 residues. CDR3 loop: CASSYDRGDEKLFF. As DNA, the CDR3 is TGTGCCAGCAGTTACGACAGGGGAGATGAAAAACTGTTTTTT.

This chain links TRBV5-1 with TRBJ1-4; D is ambiguous. The CDR3 is made up of 15 amino acids. V lost 0 bases, J lost 5 bases, and 11 bases lay in between. Germline CDR1 SGHRS, CDR2 YFSETQ. CDR3 coding DNA: TGCGCCAGCAGCTTGGGGCGGGGTTCAAATGAAAAACTGTTTTTT. Translation: CASSLGRGSNEKLFF.

The gene calls are TRBV4-1 and TRBJ2-3; tentative D call: TRBD2 (6 bases). The CDR3 loop spans 14 amino acids. The V end was cut by 9 bases, the J end by 2 bases, with 15 bases between. The germline gives CDR1 MGHRA, CDR2 YSYEKL. The CDR3 region is CASGIAVNTDTQYF. CDR3 coding DNA: TGCGCCAGTGGCATAGCGGTGAACACAGATACGCAGTATTTT.

The rearrangement joins TRBV5-4 to TRBJ1-2, with D tentatively TRBD1 (6 bases). From germline, CDR1 is SGHNT and CDR2 YYREEE (reference sequence). The V end was cut by 2 bases, the J end by 6 bases, with 11 bases between. The CDR3 extends over 13 amino acids. The CDR3 DNA is TGTGCCAGCAGCTTAGGGGGGAGGGATGGCTACACCTTC. It translates to CASSLGGRDGYTF.

This chain joins TRBV5-1 and TRBJ1-4, with a possible D match to TRBD1 (5 bases). Germline-derived CDR1 and CDR2 are SGHRS and YFSETQ. The CDR3 length is 15 residues. The ends were cut back, 0 bases at V and 8 bases at J, with 14 bases in the middle. CDR3 residues: CASSLVSGYPEKLFF. The CDR3 DNA is TGCGCCAGCAGCTTGGTTTCAGGGTATCCGGAAAAACTGTTTTTT.

The chain is built from TRBV3-1 (or the pseudogene TRBV3-2) and TRBJ1-6; unclear D gene. This CDR3 has 13 residues. The V end was cut by 2 bases, the J end by 7 bases, with 6 bases between. Germline CDR1 is LGHDT and CDR2 is YNNKEL (reference sequence). The CDR3 protein is CASSQSRNSPLHF. DNA for the CDR3: TGTGCCAGCAGCCAATCCAGGAATTCACCCCTCCACTTT.

This chain connects TRBV2 to TRBJ1-1; tentative D call: TRBD1 (6 bases). The CDR3 has 15 amino acids. V was trimmed by 4 bases and J by 2 bases, leaving 14 bases between them. Germline CDR1 SNHLY, CDR2 FYNNEI. In nucleotides, the CDR3 is TGTGCCAGCAGTGGACAAAAGGGGACAAACACTGAAGCTTTCTTT. It specifies CASSGQKGTNTEAFF.

This chain uses TRBV3-1 (or the pseudogene TRBV3-2) with TRBJ1-1; a weak D match, TRBD1 (5 bases). Germline lookup yields CDR1 LGHDT and CDR2 YNNKEL (reference sequence). Trimming shortened V by 5 bases and J by 7 bases, and 11 bases separated the two germline ends. CDR3 length: 12 residues. CDR3 coding DNA: TGTGCCAGCAGCAACAGACAGCTTGAAGCTTTCTTT. Its translation: CASSNRQLEAFF.

This clone was seen only once. V usage is TRBV3-1 (or the pseudogene TRBV3-2) and J usage is TRBJ1-1, with TRBD1 matching 8 bases. CDR3 length: 17 residues. The germline V gene has CDR1 LGHDT and CDR2 YNNKEL (reference sequence). J lost 0 bases, V lost 4 bases, and 10 bases had no gene match. The CDR3 region is CASSPPPGQEMNTEAFF. In nucleotides, the CDR3 is TGTGCCAGCAGCCCCCCCCCGGGACAGGAAATGAACACTGAAGCTTTCTTT.

The rearrangement uses TRBV7-9 and TRBJ2-5; 7 bases are a match to TRBD2. V trimming: 5 bases; J trimming: 3 bases; junction bases outside the gene matches: 9. CDR1 is SEHNR and CDR2 is FQNEAQ in the germline V gene (reference sequence). This CDR3 has 15 amino acids. CDR3 sequence: CASSHGGWGEETQYF. CDR3 nucleotide sequence: TGTGCCAGCAGCCACGGGGGGTGGGGAGAAGAGACCCAGTACTTC.

The chain uses TRBV7-9 and TRBJ1-3; D gene uncertain. The CDR3 sequence is 12 residues long. V was clipped by 6 bases and J by 11 bases, with 14 bases between them. The germline V gene encodes CDR1 SEHNR and CDR2 FQNEAQ (reference sequence). This CDR3 is CASSTEPRAIYF. The CDR3 nucleotides read TGTGCCAGCAGTACAGAGCCCCGCGCCATATATTTT.

The rearrangement uses TRBV18 and TRBJ1-1; 7 bases match TRBD1. Trimming took 0 bases from V and 3 from J; bases not matched to a gene: 1. Germline CDR1 is KGHSH and CDR2 is LQKENI. The CDR3 has 14 amino acids. The chain's CDR3 is CASSPPGGDTEAFF. The DNA for the CDR3 is TGTGCCAGCTCACCACCAGGGGGCGACACTGAAGCTTTCTTT.

The chain recombines TRBV5-7 with TRBJ1-3; D is perhaps TRBD1 (5 bases). TRBV5-7 is labeled an ORF, and its function is uncertain. The CDR3 contains 16 residues. Trimming removed 5 bases at V and 0 bases at J, with 15 bases between. CDR3 nucleotides: TGTGCCAGCAGGGGGGACTCTCCAATCTCTGGAAACACCATATATTTT. Protein product: CASRGDSPISGNTIYF.

The rearrangement joins TRBV30 to TRBJ1-3; D is ambiguous. Germline V gene sequence: CDR1 GTSNPN, CDR2 SVGIG (reference sequence). This CDR3 contains 15 residues. V shed 0 bases and J shed 0 bases, with 9 bases lying between them. The CDR3 reads CAWSVSGPSGNTIYF. The CDR3 DNA is TGTGCCTGGAGTGTATCAGGCCCCTCTGGAAACACCATATATTTT.